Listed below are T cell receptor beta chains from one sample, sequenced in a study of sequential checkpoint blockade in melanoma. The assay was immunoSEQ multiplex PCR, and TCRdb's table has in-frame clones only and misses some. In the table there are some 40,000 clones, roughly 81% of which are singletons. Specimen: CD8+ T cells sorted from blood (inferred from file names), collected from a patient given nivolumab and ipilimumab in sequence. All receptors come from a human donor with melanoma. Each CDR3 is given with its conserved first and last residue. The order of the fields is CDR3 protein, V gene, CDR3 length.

cdr3_aa: CASSVYSYNEQFF; v_call: TRBV9; cdr3_length: 13
cdr3_aa: CASSDSSEQYF; v_call: TRBV5-6; cdr3_length: 11
cdr3_aa: CASSSGTGAEQYF; v_call: TRBV5-8; cdr3_length: 13
cdr3_aa: CASSGLLAGVGEQYF; v_call: TRBV7-9; cdr3_length: 15
cdr3_aa: CASRFDGTGYEQYF; v_call: TRBV6-1; cdr3_length: 14
cdr3_aa: CASSLASGDNEQFF; v_call: TRBV28; cdr3_length: 14
cdr3_aa: CATSRERHPNTEAFF; v_call: TRBV15; cdr3_length: 15
cdr3_aa: CSVERVGGTAYEQYF; v_call: TRBV29-1; cdr3_length: 15
cdr3_aa: CASLGTGGTDTQYF; v_call: TRBV2; cdr3_length: 14
cdr3_aa: CASSEGTGADTQYF; v_call: TRBV6-1; cdr3_length: 14
cdr3_aa: CASRQELGGNTIYF; v_call: TRBV4-1; cdr3_length: 14
cdr3_aa: CASSQSAGSQPQHF; v_call: TRBV4-1; cdr3_length: 14
cdr3_aa: CASRVTANTGELFF; v_call: TRBV28; cdr3_length: 14
cdr3_aa: CSVEGVASSGWADTQYF; v_call: TRBV29-1; cdr3_length: 17
cdr3_aa: CASSPLGLAGAGELFF; v_call: TRBV9; cdr3_length: 16
cdr3_aa: CASSYLRGTDTQYF; v_call: TRBV6-6; cdr3_length: 14
cdr3_aa: CASSFGTDTEAFF; v_call: TRBV27; cdr3_length: 13
cdr3_aa: CASSPGQLAGESEQYF; v_call: TRBV18; cdr3_length: 16
cdr3_aa: CASSLVRQGNQPQHF; v_call: TRBV28; cdr3_length: 15
cdr3_aa: CASSLRGSDYEQYF; v_call: TRBV5-1; cdr3_length: 14
cdr3_aa: CASSAGQGTYEQYF; v_call: TRBV5-5; cdr3_length: 14
cdr3_aa: CASSVEAQGATEAFF; v_call: TRBV9; cdr3_length: 15
cdr3_aa: CASSPTGWAEAFF; v_call: TRBV5-6; cdr3_length: 13
cdr3_aa: CASSDVHGAFF; v_call: TRBV2; cdr3_length: 11
cdr3_aa: CASSYRNNEKLFF; v_call: TRBV19; cdr3_length: 13
cdr3_aa: CASSLQGLGYEQYF; v_call: TRBV28; cdr3_length: 14
cdr3_aa: CAYRDGYYSYEQYF; v_call: TRBV10-1; cdr3_length: 14
cdr3_aa: CASSQDVAGPGELFF; v_call: TRBV14; cdr3_length: 15
cdr3_aa: CASSQDLSGLVDEQYF; v_call: TRBV4-2; cdr3_length: 16
cdr3_aa: CASSPPSTGEAEAFF; v_call: TRBV7-9; cdr3_length: 15
cdr3_aa: CASSLDSTRPYGYTF; v_call: TRBV5-1; cdr3_length: 15
cdr3_aa: CASSSNTVLSYEQYF; v_call: TRBV5-1; cdr3_length: 15
cdr3_aa: CASSQDEAGTSTDTQYF; v_call: TRBV4-2; cdr3_length: 17
cdr3_aa: CASSEKGGTSGGQEQFF; v_call: TRBV2; cdr3_length: 17
cdr3_aa: CASSTLTGILSGNTIYF; v_call: TRBV7-8; cdr3_length: 17
cdr3_aa: CASSFGTNYEQYF; v_call: TRBV27; cdr3_length: 13
cdr3_aa: CASSSLPPDYEQYF; v_call: TRBV28; cdr3_length: 14
cdr3_aa: CASNLGGRGAMYYGYTF; v_call: TRBV19; cdr3_length: 17
cdr3_aa: CASSGEEGTGELFF; v_call: TRBV7-9; cdr3_length: 14
cdr3_aa: CASSAGTGERIEAFF; v_call: TRBV2; cdr3_length: 15
cdr3_aa: CASRGDRGAATGELFF; v_call: TRBV5-1; cdr3_length: 16
cdr3_aa: CASRDGTGGSYEQYF; v_call: TRBV2; cdr3_length: 15
cdr3_aa: CASSVTETNIQYF; v_call: TRBV9; cdr3_length: 13
cdr3_aa: CASSRLGTATDTQYF; v_call: TRBV27; cdr3_length: 15
cdr3_aa: CASSLDLFTGELFF; v_call: TRBV7-7; cdr3_length: 14
cdr3_aa: CASSLWPGAYSGNTIYF; v_call: TRBV5-8; cdr3_length: 17
cdr3_aa: CASSNRLAGLSYEQYF; v_call: TRBV28; cdr3_length: 16
cdr3_aa: CASSLHTGGDGYTF; v_call: TRBV5-6; cdr3_length: 14
cdr3_aa: CASSGPREGSAYNEKLFF; v_call: TRBV9; cdr3_length: 18